Listed below are T cell receptor beta chains from one sample, sequenced in a study of blood T cells in healthy people across ages. TCRdb used MiXCR to reprocess the 5' RACE reads, holding one entry per CDR3 protein. The sample lists 650,000 to 800,000 distinct CDR3 sequences; roughly 44% were seen once. The sequenced sample was blood. These receptor sequences come from a man in his sixties in good health. Both conserved end residues are part of each CDR3. The D gene is left open where the match is weak. Size values are once, few and many counts, or a class for expanded clones, and some rows have none.

V gene,clone size,D gene,J gene,CDR3 protein,CDR3 DNA
TRBV7-3,few,.,TRBJ2-5,CASSSTGQLGETQYF,TGTGCCAGCAGCTCAACCGGACAGTTAGGGGAGACCCAGTACTTC
TRBV10-3,once,.,TRBJ2-3,CAISRGAGQSTDTQYF,TGTGCCATCAGTCGTGGTGCGGGGCAGAGCACAGATACGCAGTATTTT
TRBV7-9,few,.,TRBJ2-5,CATIGGGETQYF,TGTGCCACCATAGGGGGGGGGGAGACCCAGTACTTC
TRBV19,.,.,TRBJ2-3,CASSHFSTDTQYF,TGTGCCAGTTCTCATTTTAGCACAGATACGCAGTATTTT
TRBV2,few,.,TRBJ2-3,CASSGQGRADTQYF,TGTGCCAGCAGTGGTCAGGGCAGGGCAGATACGCAGTATTTT
TRBV30,.,.,TRBJ2-7,CAWTHGYEQYF,TGTGCCTGGACCCACGGTTACGAGCAGTACTTC
TRBV5-4,.,.,TRBJ1-5,CASSSDLRDQPQHF,TGTGCCAGCAGTTCGGACCTGAGGGATCAGCCCCAGCATTTT
TRBV27,few,.,TRBJ1-2,CASRVGANYGYTF,TGTGCCAGCAGAGTGGGAGCTAACTATGGCTACACCTTC
TRBV20-1,.,.,TRBJ2-1,CSARGRFDNEQFF,TGCAGTGCCAGAGGCAGGTTCGACAATGAGCAGTTCTTC
TRBV29-1,few,.,TRBJ1-1,CSVVQGGRGTEAFF,TGCAGCGTTGTACAGGGCGGAAGGGGCACTGAAGCTTTCTTT
TRBV6-2/TRBV6-3,.,TRBD1,TRBJ2-1,CASSQGQVTFKGSYNEQFF,TGTGCCAGCAGCCAGGGACAGGTCACATTTAAGGGCTCCTACAATGAGCAGTTCTTC
TRBV7-2,few,TRBD2,TRBJ2-3,CASSLGGGPSTDTQYF,TGTGCCAGCAGCTTAGGCGGGGGACCTAGCACAGATACGCAGTATTTT
TRBV12-3/TRBV12-4,.,.,TRBJ1-2,CASSLARYGYTF,TGTGCCAGCAGTTTAGCGCGCTATGGCTACACCTTC
TRBV11-2,.,.,TRBJ2-7,CASSVILDRQYF,TGTGCCAGCAGCGTCATTTTAGACAGGCAGTACTTC
TRBV27,.,TRBD1,TRBJ1-2,CASSLTRQGPGGYTF,TGTGCCAGCAGTTTAACGAGACAGGGCCCGGGGGGCTACACCTTC
TRBV6-1,once,.,TRBJ2-3,CASNSIGDQSDTQYF,TGTGCCAGCAACTCAATCGGGGACCAGTCAGATACGCAGTATTTT
TRBV30,.,TRBD1,TRBJ2-7,CAWRDVKQGSGAYEQYF,TGTGCCTGGAGGGACGTAAAACAGGGGTCTGGGGCTTACGAGCAGTACTTC
TRBV6-2/TRBV6-3,few,TRBD1,TRBJ1-6,CASSPEGQGYSPLHF,TGTGCCAGCAGTCCTGAAGGACAGGGATACTCACCCCTCCACTTT
TRBV5-6,.,.,TRBJ2-5,CASSLGESRQRRETQYF,TGTGCCAGCAGCTTGGGGGAATCTCGACAGCGCCGGGAGACCCAGTACTTC
TRBV5-6,few,TRBD2,TRBJ2-5,CASSFGTSVETQYF,TGTGCCAGCAGCTTTGGGACTAGCGTCGAGACCCAGTACTTC
TRBV5-1,.,.,TRBJ2-7,CASSLGTGPTYEQYF,TGCGCCAGCAGCTTGGGTACAGGGCCGACCTACGAGCAGTACTTC
TRBV29-1,.,TRBD1,TRBJ1-2,CSVLTGTGGYGYTF,TGCAGCGTTCTTACCGGGACAGGAGGCTATGGCTACACCTTC
TRBV5-1,few,.,TRBJ1-2,CASSRRGEDGYTF,TGCGCCAGCAGCCGTAGGGGGGAGGACGGCTACACCTTC
TRBV29-1,.,.,TRBJ2-5,CSVERGSGLETQYF,TGCAGCGTTGAAAGGGGCAGCGGTTTGGAGACCCAGTACTTC
TRBV10-1,.,.,TRBJ1-1,CASSETGTGRTEAFF,TGCGCCAGCAGTGAGACAGGGACTGGCCGGACTGAAGCTTTCTTT
TRBV11-2,.,.,TRBJ2-7,CASSPAGSTYEQYF,TGTGCCAGCAGCCCCGCCGGTTCGACCTACGAGCAGTACTTC
TRBV20-1,.,.,TRBJ2-5,CSASRTARETQYF,TGCAGTGCTAGCCGGACAGCGAGGGAGACCCAGTACTTC